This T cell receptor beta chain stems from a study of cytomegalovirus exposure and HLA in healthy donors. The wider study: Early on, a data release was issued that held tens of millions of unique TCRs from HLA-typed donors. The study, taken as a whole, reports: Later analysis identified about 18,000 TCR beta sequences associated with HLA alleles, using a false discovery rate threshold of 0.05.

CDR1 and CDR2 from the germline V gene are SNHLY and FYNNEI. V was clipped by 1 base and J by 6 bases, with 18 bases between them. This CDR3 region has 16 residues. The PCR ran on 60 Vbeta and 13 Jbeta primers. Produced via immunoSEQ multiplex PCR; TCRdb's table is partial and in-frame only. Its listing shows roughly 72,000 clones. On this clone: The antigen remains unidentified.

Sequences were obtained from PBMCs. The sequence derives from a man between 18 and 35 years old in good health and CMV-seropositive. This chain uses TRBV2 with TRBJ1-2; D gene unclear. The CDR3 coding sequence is TGTGCCAGCAGTGAAGGATTCAACGCGGTTATTGATGGCTACACCTTC. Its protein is CASSEGFNAVIDGYTF. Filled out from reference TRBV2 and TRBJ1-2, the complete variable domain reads EPEVTQTPSHQVTQMGQEVILRCVPISNHLYFYWYRQILGQKVEFLVSFYNNEISEKSEIFDDQFSVERPDGSNFTLKIRSTKLEDSAMYFCASSEGFNAVIDGYTFGSGTRLTVV.